A single sample is the source of the 13 T cell receptor beta chains below, sequenced in a study of shared clonotypes between healthy human individuals (TCRdb year 2020). Libraries came from the immunoSEQ multiplex PCR assay. Imported from immuneACCESS, the table was reduced by TCRdb to in-frame sequences with V and J called. These copies leave out some clones; in studies compared against another copy, an unresolved V gene accounts for under half, and the cause of the remainder is not known. In this sample the table shows 500,000 to 650,000 clones, around 78% of which occur a single time. Around 11% of the sample is held by the ten biggest clonotypes. The specimen was PBMCs. The receptor source for this set is a woman aged 40 to 50 in good health. Some clones in this sample may be carry-over from other donors' samples.

The chain recombines TRBV27 with TRBJ2-7; D possibly matches TRBD1 or TRBD2 (5 bases each). In germline, CDR1 is MNHEY, CDR2 SMNVEV (reference sequence). The CDR3 has 16 residues. The ends were cut back, 7 bases at V and 6 bases at J, with 25 bases in the middle. The CDR3 region has the DNA TGTGCCAGCACCACTAGGGGACGGCTAGCAGGTTCCGAGCAGTACTTC. Translating gives CASTTRGRLAGSEQYF.

The chain combines TRBV5-1 with TRBJ1-2, with D possibly being TRBD1 (5 bases). The germline CDR1 and CDR2 sequences are SGHRS and YFSETQ. Trimming took 3 bases from V and 3 from J, leaving 9 bases between them. The CDR3 runs to 13 residues. CDR3 nucleotides: TGCGCCAGCAGCTACGACAGCCACTATGGCTACACCTTC. Translation gives CASSYDSHYGYTF.

V and J are TRBV5-4 and TRBJ2-2; 14 bases fit TRBD2. The germline V gene encodes CDR1 SGHNT and CDR2 YYREEE (reference sequence). The CDR3 is made up of 16 amino acids. With V trimmed by 4 bases and J by 6 bases, 5 bases remained unmatched. DNA for the CDR3: TGTGCCAGCAGCCCGGGACTAGCGGGAGTCGCCGGGGAGCTGTTTTTT. It specifies CASSPGLAGVAGELFF.

The table lists this clone with a count of one. The chain employs TRBV7-8 and TRBJ2-1, with TRBD2 matching 9 bases. The germline gives CDR1 SGHVS, CDR2 FQNEAQ. Unmatched junction bases numbered 3, after V lost 3 bases and J lost 6 bases. The CDR3 is 14 residues long. The CDR3 DNA reads as TGTGCCAGCAGCTTCGCGGGAGGGCCCAATGAGCAGTTCTTC. Translated, it gives CASSFAGGPNEQFF.

The rearrangement uses TRBV5-1 and TRBJ1-2; D perhaps matches TRBD1 (6 bases). Between the trimmed V and J ends, which lost 4 bases and 8 bases, there was a span of 15 bases. The CDR3 totals 13 residues. Per the germline V gene, CDR1 is SGHRS and CDR2 is YFSETQ. The DNA for the CDR3 is TGCGCCAGCAGCGGAGGGGGGCTATCGGGCTACACCTTC. Residues: CASSGGGLSGYTF.

The chain uses TRBV5-4 and TRBJ2-5; no definite D call. V was shortened by 4 bases and J by 4 bases, with 11 bases between the two germline ends. This CDR3 is 13 amino acids long. The germline V gene encodes CDR1 SGHNT and CDR2 YYREEE (reference sequence). This chain's CDR3 is CASSPPDSETQYF. Here the CDR3 DNA reads TGTGCCAGCAGCCCGCCCGACTCAGAGACCCAGTACTTC.

This CDR3 reads CASSQDFLLAGVTYNEQFF. CDR3 DNA sequence: TGCGCCAGCAGCCAAGATTTTTTACTAGCGGGAGTCACGTACAATGAGCAGTTCTTC. The chain recombines TRBV4-1 with TRBJ2-1; the match to TRBD2 covers 11 bases. In germline, CDR1 is MGHRA, CDR2 YSYEKL. Unmatched junction bases numbered 11, after V lost 0 bases and J lost 4 bases. CDR3 length: 19 residues.

This rearrangement joins TRBV2 to TRBJ2-5; D unclear. The CDR3 sequence is 14 residues long. The V end was cut by 6 bases, the J end by 2 bases, with 13 bases between. Looked up from germline, CDR1 is SNHLY and CDR2 is FYNNEI. CDR3 sequence (DNA): TGTGCCAGCAGCTCCTGGGGTCAACAAGAGACCCAGTACTTC. This sequence encodes CASSSWGQQETQYF.

J is TRBJ2-3 and V is TRBV2; D unresolved. The CDR3 has 11 amino acids. Deletions cut 5 bases from V and 3 bases from J, with 3 bases between. Germline lookup yields CDR1 SNHLY and CDR2 FYNNEI. CDR3 sequence: CASSLTDTQYF. The DNA of the CDR3 is TGTGCCAGCAGTCTTACAGATACGCAGTATTTT.

There are many counts of this clone. This sample also contains other DNA sequences that code for the same CDR3. The chain uses TRBV6-1 and TRBJ2-1; 9 bases line up with TRBD2. The germline gives CDR1 MNHNS, CDR2 SASEGT. With 1 base clipped from V and 2 bases from J, the junction kept 3 bases outside the gene matches. The CDR3 runs 16 residues. In nucleotides, the CDR3 is TGTGCCAGCAGTGAAGAGGGCGGGAGGGCCTACAATGAGCAGTTCTTC. The encoded protein is CASSEEGGRAYNEQFF.

This clone came up a few times. This rearrangement joins TRBV7-3 to TRBJ2-1; D is unclear. CDR1 is SGHTA and CDR2 is FQGTGA in the germline V gene. V was trimmed by 5 bases and J by 5 bases, leaving 10 bases between them. The CDR3 loop spans 13 amino acids. The CDR3: CASSQTVDNEQFF. In DNA form, the CDR3 reads TGTGCCAGCAGCCAAACAGTGGACAATGAGCAGTTCTTC.

The chain has TRBV6-6 and TRBJ2-7, with 9 bases matching TRBD2. The ends lost 7 bases at V and 7 bases at J; junction bases unmatched: 14. CDR1 and CDR2 from the germline V gene are MNHNY and SVGAGI (reference sequence). The CDR3 has 15 residues. The CDR3 region has the DNA TGTGCCAGCAATACCCAGGCGGGAGGGCCGGGGGAGCAGTACTTC. Its translation is CASNTQAGGPGEQYF.

V gene TRBV6-1 combines with J gene TRBJ2-7; either TRBD1 or TRBD2 may fit D (5 bases each). V lost 3 bases to trimming and J lost 4 bases, with 19 bases between them. Germline V gene data show CDR1 as MNHNS and CDR2 as SASEGT. CDR3 length: 16 amino acids. The CDR3 nucleotides read TGTGCCAGCAGTGACCAGGGACGGACTGTGGGTTACGAGCAGTACTTC. It specifies CASSDQGRTVGYEQYF.